The TCR beta chain under discussion was sequenced for a study of cytomegalovirus exposure and HLA in healthy donors. Overall study findings and caveats: Within the data, a cluster of highly shared sequence variants was likely a sequencing artifact.

V gave up 5 bases and J gave up 9 bases, with 12 bases separating them. The germline V gene has CDR1 LNHNV and CDR2 YYDKDF (reference sequence). CDR3 length: 12 residues. There are a few counts of this clone. The antigen remains undetermined. It was with 60 Vbeta and 13 Jbeta primers that the PCR ran. The data were produced by immunoSEQ multiplex PCR, yet TCRdb's version contains in-frame clones alone and is incomplete. The sample holds about 64,000 clones, under 80% seen once. Donors were nominally healthy when sampled, though unrecorded immune exposures were likely. Sequenced input: PBMCs. The chain is built from TRBV15 and TRBJ2-3, with D unresolved. The clonotype originates from a male donor in good health and CMV-seropositive. In nucleotides, the CDR3 is TGTGCCACCAGCCCGCTAGGCGACACGCAGTATTTT. Protein sequence: CATSPLGDTQYF.